This T cell receptor (beta chain) emerged from a study of blood T cell repertoires in COVID-19. Turning to the study itself: Acute and convalescent COVID-19 specimens originated in the United States, Italy and Spain. The analysed material was cDNA or gDNA that came from T cells, B-cell-depleted T cells, or PBMCs.

Germline loops: CDR1 MNHNY, CDR2 SVGAGI (reference sequence). The CDR3 consists of 15 residues. Trimming removed 0 bases from V and 5 bases from J, with 10 bases in between. This clone has a handful of counts. In the authors' methods: Counts of nucleated cells, estimated from reference gene primer amplification, were obtained. Sequenced by immunoSEQ multiplex PCR; TCRdb stores in-frame clones only, minus some. That table gives V, J and clone size, and the DNA gave D and trimming. The sample has about 210,000 clones, about four fifths seen once. The sequenced sample was peripheral blood. The source of this sequence is a woman aged 50 to 60 with acute or convalescent COVID-19. This chain joins TRBV6-6 and TRBJ1-4, with a tentative D call TRBD1 (5 bases). CDR3 sequence (DNA): TGTGCCAGCAGTTACTCCGGGGGAACGAATGAAAAACTGTTTTTT. Amino acids: CASSYSGGTNEKLFF.